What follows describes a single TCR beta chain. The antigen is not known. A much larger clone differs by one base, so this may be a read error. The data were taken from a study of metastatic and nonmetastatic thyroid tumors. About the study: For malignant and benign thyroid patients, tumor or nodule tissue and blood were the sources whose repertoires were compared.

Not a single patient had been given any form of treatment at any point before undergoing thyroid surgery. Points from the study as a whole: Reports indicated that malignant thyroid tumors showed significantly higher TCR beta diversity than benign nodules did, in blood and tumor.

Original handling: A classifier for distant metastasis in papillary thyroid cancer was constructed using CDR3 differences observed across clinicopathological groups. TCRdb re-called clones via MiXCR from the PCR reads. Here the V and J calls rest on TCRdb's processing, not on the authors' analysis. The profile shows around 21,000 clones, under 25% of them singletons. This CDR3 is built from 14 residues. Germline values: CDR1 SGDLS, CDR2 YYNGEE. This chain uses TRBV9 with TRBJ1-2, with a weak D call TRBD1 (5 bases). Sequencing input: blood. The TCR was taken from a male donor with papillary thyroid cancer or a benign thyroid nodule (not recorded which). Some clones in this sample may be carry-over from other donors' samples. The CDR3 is CASTVGQGTYGYTF. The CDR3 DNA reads TGTGCCAGCACCGTAGGCCAGGGTACCTATGGCTACACCTTC.